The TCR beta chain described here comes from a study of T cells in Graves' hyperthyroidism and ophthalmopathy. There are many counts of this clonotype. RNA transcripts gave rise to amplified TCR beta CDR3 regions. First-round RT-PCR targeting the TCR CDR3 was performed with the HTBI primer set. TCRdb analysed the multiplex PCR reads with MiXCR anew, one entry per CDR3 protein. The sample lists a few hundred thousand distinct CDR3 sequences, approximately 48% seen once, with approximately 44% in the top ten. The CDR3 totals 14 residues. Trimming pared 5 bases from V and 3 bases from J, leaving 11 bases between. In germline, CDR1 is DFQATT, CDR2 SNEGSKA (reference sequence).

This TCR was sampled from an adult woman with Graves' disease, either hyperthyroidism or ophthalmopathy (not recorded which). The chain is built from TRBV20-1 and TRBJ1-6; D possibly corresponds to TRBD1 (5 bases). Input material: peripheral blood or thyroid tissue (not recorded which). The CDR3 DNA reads TGCAGTGCTCGATGGGGGGTCTATAATTCACCCCTCCACTTT. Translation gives CSARWGVYNSPLHF.